The sequence of this T cell receptor (beta chain) was determined in a study of blood T cell repertoires in COVID-19. The overall study: There were acute and convalescent COVID-19 samples, and they came from the United States, Italy and Spain.

V was shortened by 1 base and J by 3 bases, with 11 bases between the two germline ends. CDR3 length: 15 residues. Per germline, CDR1 SGHDT and CDR2 YYEEEE. This clone was seen only once. Authors' data handling: For nucleated cells, counts were estimated from reference gene primer amplification. TCRdb's copy holds only in-frame clones and misses some; the assay was immunoSEQ multiplex PCR. V and J calls and clone size come straight from that table; D and trimming were deduced from the DNA. This sample has a few hundred thousand clones, with 70% to 90% found just once. Individuals in the exposed group had encountered a COVID-19 case within 2 weeks preceding study entry.

The sequenced sample consisted of PBMCs or T cells enriched from blood (not recorded which). The chain recombines TRBV5-6 with TRBJ1-5; weak D call: TRBD1 (5 bases). The receptor comes from a woman in her forties or fifties who had been exposed to COVID-19. CDR3 amino acids: CASSLRGVLNQPQHF. CDR3 nucleotide sequence: TGTGCCAGCAGCTTGCGGGGGGTCCTCAATCAGCCCCAGCATTTT.